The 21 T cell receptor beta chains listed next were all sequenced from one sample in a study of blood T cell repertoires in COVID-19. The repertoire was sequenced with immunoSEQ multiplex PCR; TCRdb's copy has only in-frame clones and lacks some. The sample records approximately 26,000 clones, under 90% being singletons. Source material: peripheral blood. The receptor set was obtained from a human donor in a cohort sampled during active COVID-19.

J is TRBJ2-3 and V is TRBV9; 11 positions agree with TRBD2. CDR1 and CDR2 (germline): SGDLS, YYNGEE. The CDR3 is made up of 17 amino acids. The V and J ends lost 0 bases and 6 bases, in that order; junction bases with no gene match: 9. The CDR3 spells CASSVEDSGGAVDTQYF. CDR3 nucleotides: TGTGCCAGCAGCGTAGAGGATAGCGGGGGGGCCGTGGATACGCAGTATTTT.

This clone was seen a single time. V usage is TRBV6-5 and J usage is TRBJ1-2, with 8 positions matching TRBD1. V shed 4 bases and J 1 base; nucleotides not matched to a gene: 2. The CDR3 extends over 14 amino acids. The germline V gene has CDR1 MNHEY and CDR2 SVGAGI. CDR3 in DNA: TGTGCCAGCAGTTCGGACAGGGATAACTATGGCTACACCTTC. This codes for CASSSDRDNYGYTF.

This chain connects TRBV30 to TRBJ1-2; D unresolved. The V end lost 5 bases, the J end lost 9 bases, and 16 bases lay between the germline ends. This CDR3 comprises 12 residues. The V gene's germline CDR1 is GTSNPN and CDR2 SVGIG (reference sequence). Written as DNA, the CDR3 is TGTGCCTGGGCCAGCGAGAGGGTTCGCTACACCTTC. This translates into CAWASERVRYTF.

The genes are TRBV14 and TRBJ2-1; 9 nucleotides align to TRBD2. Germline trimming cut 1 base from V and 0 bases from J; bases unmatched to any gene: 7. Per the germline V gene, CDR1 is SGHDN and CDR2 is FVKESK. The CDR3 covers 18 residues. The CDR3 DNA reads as TGTGCCAGCAGCCAAGGTGGAGCGGGAGGTCTCTCCTACAATGAGCAGTTCTTC. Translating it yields CASSQGGAGGLSYNEQFF.

The CDR3 DNA reads TGCGCCAGCAGCCATGGGACTAGCGGGAGCACGGACGAGCAGTACTTC. The encoded protein is CASSHGTSGSTDEQYF. This sequence joins TRBV4-3 and TRBJ2-7, with TRBD2 identical over 14 bases. This CDR3 is 16 amino acids long. Per the germline V gene, CDR1 is LGHNA and CDR2 is YSLEER. V dropped 3 bases and J dropped 5; count of bases not matched to a gene: 6.

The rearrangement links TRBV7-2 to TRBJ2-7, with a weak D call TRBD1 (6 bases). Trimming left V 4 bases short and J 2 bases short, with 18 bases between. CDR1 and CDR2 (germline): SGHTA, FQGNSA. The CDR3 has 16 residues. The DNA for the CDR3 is TGTGCCAGCAGCTCCGGGCCCCCTACAGGGCCCTACGAGCAGTACTTC. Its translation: CASSSGPPTGPYEQYF.

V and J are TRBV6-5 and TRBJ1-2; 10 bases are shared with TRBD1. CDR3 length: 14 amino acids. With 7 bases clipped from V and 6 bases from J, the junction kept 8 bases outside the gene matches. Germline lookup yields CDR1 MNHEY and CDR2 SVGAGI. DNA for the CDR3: TGTGCCAGCAAAAAGGGACAGGGGAGAAATGGCTACACCTTC. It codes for CASKKGQGRNGYTF.

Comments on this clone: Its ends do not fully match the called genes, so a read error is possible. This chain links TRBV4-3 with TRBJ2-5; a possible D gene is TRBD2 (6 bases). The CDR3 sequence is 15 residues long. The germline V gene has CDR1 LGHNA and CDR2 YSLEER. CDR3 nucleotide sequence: TGCGCCAGCGGCCAAGATGTGGACCGGGGGGAGACCCAGTACTTC. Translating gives CASGQDVDRGETQYF.

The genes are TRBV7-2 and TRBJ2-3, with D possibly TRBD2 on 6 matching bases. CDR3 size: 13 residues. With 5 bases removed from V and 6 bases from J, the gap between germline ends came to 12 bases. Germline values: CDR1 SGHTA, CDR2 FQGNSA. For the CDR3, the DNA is TGTGCCAGCAGCGTGACTAGGACCGATACGCAGTATTTT. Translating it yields CASSVTRTDTQYF.

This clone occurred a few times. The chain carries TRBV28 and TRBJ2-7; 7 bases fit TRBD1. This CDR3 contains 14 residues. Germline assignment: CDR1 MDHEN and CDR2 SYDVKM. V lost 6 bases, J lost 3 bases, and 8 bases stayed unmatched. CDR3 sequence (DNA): TGTGCCAGCAGCGCACCGGGACAGCTCTACGAGCAGTACTTC. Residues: CASSAPGQLYEQYF. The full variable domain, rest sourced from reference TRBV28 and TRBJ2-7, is DVKVTQSSRYLVKRTGEKVFLECVQDMDHENMFWYRQDPGLGLRLIYFSYDVKMKEKGDIPEGYSVSREKKERFSLILESASTNQTSMYLCASSAPGQLYEQYFGPGTRLTVT.

DNA of the CDR3: TGTGCCAGCAGCCCCGGGACTAGCGGCTACAATGAGCAGTTCTTC. Protein: CASSPGTSGYNEQFF. The V gene is TRBV6-4, the J gene TRBJ2-1, with 11 bases fitting TRBD2. The CDR3 covers 15 residues. The ends lost 6 bases at V and 3 bases at J; junction bases unmatched: 4. CDR1 is MRHNA and CDR2 is SNTAGT in the germline V gene.

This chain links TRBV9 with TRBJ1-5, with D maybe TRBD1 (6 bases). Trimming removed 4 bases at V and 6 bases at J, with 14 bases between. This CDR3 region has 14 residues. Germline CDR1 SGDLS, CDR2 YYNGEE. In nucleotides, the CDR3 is TGTGCCAGCAGCCCCGCGGGGGCAGGTCAGCCCCAGCATTTT. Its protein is CASSPAGAGQPQHF.

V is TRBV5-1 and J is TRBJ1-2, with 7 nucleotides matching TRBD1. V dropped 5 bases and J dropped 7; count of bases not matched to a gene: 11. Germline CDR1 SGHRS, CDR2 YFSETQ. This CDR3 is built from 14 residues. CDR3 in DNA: TGCGCCAGCAGGGAGGATATAGGGGGCTTTGGCTACACCTTC. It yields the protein CASREDIGGFGYTF.

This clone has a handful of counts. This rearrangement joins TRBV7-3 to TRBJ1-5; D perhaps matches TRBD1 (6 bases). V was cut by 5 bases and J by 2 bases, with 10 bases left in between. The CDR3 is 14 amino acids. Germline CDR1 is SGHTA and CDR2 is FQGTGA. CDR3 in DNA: TGTGCCAGCAGCGCCTCAGGGGGCAATCAGCCCCAGCATTTT. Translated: CASSASGGNQPQHF.

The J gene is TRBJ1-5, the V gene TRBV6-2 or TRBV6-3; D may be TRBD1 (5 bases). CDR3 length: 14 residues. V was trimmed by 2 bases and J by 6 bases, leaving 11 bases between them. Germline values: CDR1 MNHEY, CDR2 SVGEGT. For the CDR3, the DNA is TGTGCCAGCAGTTACCCCAGGGTGAGTCAGCCCCAGCATTTT. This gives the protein CASSYPRVSQPQHF.

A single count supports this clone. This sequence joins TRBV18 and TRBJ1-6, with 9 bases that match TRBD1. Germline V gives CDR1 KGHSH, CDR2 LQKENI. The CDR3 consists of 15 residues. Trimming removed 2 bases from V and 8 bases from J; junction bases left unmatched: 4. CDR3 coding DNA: TGTGCCAGCTCACCAAGACAGGGGGAAGATTCACCCCTCCACTTT. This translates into CASSPRQGEDSPLHF.

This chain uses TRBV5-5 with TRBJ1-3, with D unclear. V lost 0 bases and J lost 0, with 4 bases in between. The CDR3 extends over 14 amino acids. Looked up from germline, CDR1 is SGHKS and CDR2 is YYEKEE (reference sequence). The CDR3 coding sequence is TGTGCCAGCAGCTTGGTTTACTCTGGAAACACCATATATTTT. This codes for CASSLVYSGNTIYF.

DNA of the CDR3: TGTGCCAGCAGTATCACCCCGACAGGGGGCGCGTACGAGCAGTACTTC. Protein sequence: CASSITPTGGAYEQYF. The gene calls are TRBV27 and TRBJ2-7, with TRBD1 matching over 10 bases. CDR3 length: 16 amino acids. Germline values: CDR1 MNHEY, CDR2 SMNVEV (reference sequence). The V gene end was trimmed by 5 bases and the J gene end by 4 bases; junction bases not matched to a gene: 11.

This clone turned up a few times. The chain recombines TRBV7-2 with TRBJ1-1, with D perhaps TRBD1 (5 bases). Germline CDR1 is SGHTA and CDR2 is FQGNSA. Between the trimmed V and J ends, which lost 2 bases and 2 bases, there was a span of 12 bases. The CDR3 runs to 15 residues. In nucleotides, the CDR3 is TGTGCCAGCAGCTTATCGGGAGGACAAAACACTGAAGCTTTCTTT. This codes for CASSLSGGQNTEAFF.

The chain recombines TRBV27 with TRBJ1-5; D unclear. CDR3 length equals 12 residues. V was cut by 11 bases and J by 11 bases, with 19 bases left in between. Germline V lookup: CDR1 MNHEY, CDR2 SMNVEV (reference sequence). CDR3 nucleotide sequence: TGTGCCGCCCAGGATGGAGCCGGGGCCCAGCATTTT. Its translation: CAAQDGAGAQHF.

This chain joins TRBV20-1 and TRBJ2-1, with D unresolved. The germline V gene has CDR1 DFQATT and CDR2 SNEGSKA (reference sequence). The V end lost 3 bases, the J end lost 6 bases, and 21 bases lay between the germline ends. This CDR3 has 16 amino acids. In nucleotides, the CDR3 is TGCAGTGCTAGTATAAGCGAGGAGACTCGCTTCAATGAGCAGTTCTTC. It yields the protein CSASISEETRFNEQFF.